Listed here are 8 T cell receptor beta chains from one sample, sequenced in a study of early T cells in non-severe SARS-CoV-2 infection. Each CDR3 protein is one row after TCRdb ran MiXCR on the 5' RACE reads. The sample shows fewer than 55,000 distinct CDR3 sequences, more than 9.5% of them seen only once. Sequences were obtained from whole blood. The source of these receptors is an adult who was a healthcare worker with PCR-confirmed SARS-CoV-2 infection or an uninfected control (not recorded which).

This clonotype was observed at least ten times. The chain joins TRBV6-5 to TRBJ2-5; 7 positions match TRBD2. CDR1 is MNHEY, CDR2 SVGAGI, per germline. After removal of 3 bases from V and 2 bases from J, the junction contained 6 bases not matched to a gene. The CDR3 totals 15 residues. The CDR3 is CASSYRGDSQETQYF. The CDR3 region has the DNA TGTGCCAGCAGTTATCGGGGGGACTCACAAGAGACCCAGTACTTC.

As regards this clonotype: It may be a read error: a sequence one base away is much more abundant. The V call is TRBV7-6, the J call TRBJ2-1; 11 positions agree with TRBD2. The CDR3 has 17 amino acids. With V trimmed by 1 base and J by 8 bases, 10 bases remained unmatched. Germline V CDR1 and CDR2: SGHVS, FNYEAQ. The CDR3 DNA follows: TGTGCCAGCAGCTTAGAGATAGCGGGAGGGACTAGCGATGAGCAGTTCTTC. Translation gives CASSLEIAGGTSDEQFF.

This clonotype appeared many times. This sequence joins TRBV9 and TRBJ2-1; TRBD2 aligns across 9 bases. CDR3 length: 15 residues. V dropped 6 bases and J dropped 10; count of bases not matched to a gene: 14. Germline V CDR1 and CDR2: SGDLS, YYNGEE. Here the CDR3 reads CASTPSGGRGEEQFF. The CDR3 DNA sequence: TGTGCCAGCACCCCGAGCGGGGGGAGGGGCGAGGAGCAGTTCTTC.

Many counts were recorded for this clonotype. The rearrangement uses TRBV4-3 and TRBJ2-4; 8 bases are a match to TRBD1. The ends lost 0 bases at V and 13 bases at J; junction bases unmatched: 5. This CDR3 has 13 amino acids. Germline CDR1 is LGHNA and CDR2 is YSLEER. CDR3 protein: CASSQDLWDRQYF. CDR3 coding DNA: TGCGCCAGCAGCCAAGATCTCTGGGACAGGCAGTACTTC.

This clonotype was detected many times. The chain joins TRBV11-2 to TRBJ2-7; D gene uncertain. The V end was cut by 1 base, the J end by 1 base, with 8 bases between. Germline CDR1 and CDR2: SGHAT and FQNNGV. This CDR3 comprises 14 residues. The CDR3 DNA is TGTGCCAGCAGCTTAGGGCCTAGGTCCTACGAGCAGTACTTC. It specifies CASSLGPRSYEQYF. Full variable domain (outside the CDR3, taken from reference TRBV11-2 and TRBJ2-7): EAGVAQSPRYKIIEKRQSVAFWCNPISGHATLYWYQQILGQGPKLLIQFQNNGVVDDSQLPKDRFSAERLKGVDSTLKIQPAKLEDSAVYLCASSLGPRSYEQYFGPGTRLTVT.

In this sample, this clonotype turned up many times. The chain has TRBV2 and TRBJ2-1; TRBD1 agrees at 9 bases. Trimming removed 8 bases from V and 9 bases from J; junction bases left unmatched: 11. The CDR3 has 14 residues. CDR1 and CDR2 (germline): SNHLY, FYNNEI. The CDR3 spells CASRLDRGGGEQFF. The CDR3 nucleotides read TGTGCCAGCCGATTGGACAGGGGTGGGGGTGAGCAGTTCTTC.

This clonotype showed up many times. This rearrangement joins TRBV5-1 to TRBJ2-5; 7 bases agree with TRBD1. From germline, CDR1 is SGHRS and CDR2 YFSETQ. There are 13 residues in the CDR3. The V and J ends lost 4 bases and 9 bases, in that order; junction bases with no gene match: 9. CDR3 region: CASSPGTQGAQYF. CDR3 coding DNA: TGCGCCAGCAGCCCCGGGACCCAGGGGGCCCAGTACTTC. The variable domain in full, with the rest retrieved from reference TRBV5-1 and TRBJ2-5, is KAGVTQTPRYLIKTRGQQVTLSCSPISGHRSVSWYQQTPGQGLQFLFEYFSETQRNKGNFPGRFSGRQFSNSRSEMNVSTLELGDSALYLCASSPGTQGAQYFGPGTRLLVL.

This clonotype was seen only a few times. The V call is TRBV4-1, the J call TRBJ1-2, with D uncertain. The ends were cut back, 0 bases at V and 4 bases at J, with 12 bases in the middle. Germline CDR1 MGHRA, CDR2 YSYEKL. The CDR3 is made up of 15 amino acids. The CDR3 sequence: CASSQDETGLYGYTF. In DNA, the CDR3 is TGCGCCAGCAGCCAAGATGAAACGGGCCTCTATGGCTACACCTTC.